The T cell receptor beta chain under discussion was sequenced for a study of graft-versus-host responses after intestinal transplantation. Study summary: Anti-thymocyte globulin served as induction for all recipients, who then took tacrolimus and steroids for about 3 years.

Broader study findings: Among recipient marrow samples, GvH clones were found; some appeared first in ileum or blood. High graft-versus-host to host-versus-graft clonal ratios were seen in allografts of patients with graft-donor T cell macrochimerism.

Assay: immunoSEQ multiplex PCR; the TCRdb copy retains only in-frame clones and omits some. This table has some 100,000 clones, less than 90% appearing once. With regard to this clone: Its target is not known.

The CDR3 totals 14 residues. V gave up 2 bases and J gave up 3 bases, with 11 bases separating them. Germline V gene lookup returns CDR1 MDHEN and CDR2 SYDVKM. The clonotype comes from a human donor who was the organ donor for an intestinal transplant. The sequenced sample was unstimulated CD4+ T cells sorted from spleen or lymph node cells, obtained before transplant. This chain links TRBV28 with TRBJ2-7; D is possibly TRBD2 (5 bases). This CDR3 reads CASSLKYRGYEQYF. CDR3 in DNA: TGTGCCAGCAGTTTAAAGTATCGGGGCTACGAGCAGTACTTC.